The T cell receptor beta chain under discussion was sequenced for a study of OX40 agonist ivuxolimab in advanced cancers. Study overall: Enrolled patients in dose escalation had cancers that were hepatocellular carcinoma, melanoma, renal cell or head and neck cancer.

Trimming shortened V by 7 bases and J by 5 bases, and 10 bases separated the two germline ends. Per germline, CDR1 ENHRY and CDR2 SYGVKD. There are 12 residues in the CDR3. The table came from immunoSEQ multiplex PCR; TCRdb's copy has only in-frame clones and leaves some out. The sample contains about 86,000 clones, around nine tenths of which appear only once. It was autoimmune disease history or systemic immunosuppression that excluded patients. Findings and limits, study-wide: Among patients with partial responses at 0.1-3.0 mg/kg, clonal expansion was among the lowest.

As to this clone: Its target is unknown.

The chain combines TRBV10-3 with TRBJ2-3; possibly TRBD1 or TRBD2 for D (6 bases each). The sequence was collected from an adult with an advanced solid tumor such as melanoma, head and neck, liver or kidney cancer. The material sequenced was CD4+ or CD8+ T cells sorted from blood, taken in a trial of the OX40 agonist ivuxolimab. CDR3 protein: CAITEGGDTQYF. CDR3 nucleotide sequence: TGTGCCATCACCGAGGGGGGAGATACGCAGTATTTT.